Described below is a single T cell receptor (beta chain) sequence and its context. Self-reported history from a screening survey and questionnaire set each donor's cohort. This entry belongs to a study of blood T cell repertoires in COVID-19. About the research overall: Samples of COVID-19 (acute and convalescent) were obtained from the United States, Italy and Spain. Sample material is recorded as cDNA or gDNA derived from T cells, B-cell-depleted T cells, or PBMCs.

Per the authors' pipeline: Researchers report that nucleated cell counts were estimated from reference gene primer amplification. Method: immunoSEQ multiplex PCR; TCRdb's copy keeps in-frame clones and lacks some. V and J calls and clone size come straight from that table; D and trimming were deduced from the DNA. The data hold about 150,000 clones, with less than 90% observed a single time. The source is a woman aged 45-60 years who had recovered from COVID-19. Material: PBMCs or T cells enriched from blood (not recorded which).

The CDR3 protein is CASSFGTGGPEQYF. DNA for the CDR3: TGCGCCAGCAGCTTTGGGACAGGGGGGCCCGAGCAGTACTTC. The genes are TRBV5-1 and TRBJ2-7, with 11 nucleotides matching TRBD1. The V segment lost 2 bases and the J segment 6 bases; nucleotides outside the gene matches: 4. CDR1 and CDR2 from the germline V gene are SGHRS and YFSETQ. This CDR3 contains 14 residues. The entire variable domain, with the rest obtained from reference TRBV5-1 and TRBJ2-7, is as follows: KAGVTQTPRYLIKTRGQQVTLSCSPISGHRSVSWYQQTPGQGLQFLFEYFSETQRNKGNFPGRFSGRQFSNSRSEMNVSTLELGDSALYLCASSFGTGGPEQYFGPGTRLTVT.